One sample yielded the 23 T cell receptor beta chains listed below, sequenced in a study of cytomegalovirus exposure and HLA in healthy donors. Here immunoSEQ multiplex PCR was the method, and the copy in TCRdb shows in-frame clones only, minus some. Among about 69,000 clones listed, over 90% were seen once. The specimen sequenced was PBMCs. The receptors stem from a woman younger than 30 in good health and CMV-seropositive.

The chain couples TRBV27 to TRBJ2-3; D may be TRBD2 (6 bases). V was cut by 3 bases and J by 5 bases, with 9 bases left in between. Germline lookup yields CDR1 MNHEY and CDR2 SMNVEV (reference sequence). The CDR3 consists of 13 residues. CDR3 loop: CASSLAGLDTQYF. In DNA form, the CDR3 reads TGTGCCAGCAGTTTGGCGGGGTTAGATACGCAGTATTTT.

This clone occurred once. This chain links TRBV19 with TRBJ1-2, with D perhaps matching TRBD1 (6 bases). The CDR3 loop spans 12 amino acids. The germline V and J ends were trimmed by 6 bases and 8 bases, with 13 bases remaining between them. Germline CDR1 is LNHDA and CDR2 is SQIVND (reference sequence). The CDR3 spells CASSVQGAGYTF. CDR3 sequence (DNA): TGTGCCAGTAGCGTACAGGGAGCGGGCTACACCTTC.

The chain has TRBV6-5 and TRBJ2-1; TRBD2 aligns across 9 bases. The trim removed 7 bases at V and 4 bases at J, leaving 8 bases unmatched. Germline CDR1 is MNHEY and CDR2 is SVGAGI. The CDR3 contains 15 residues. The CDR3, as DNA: TGTGCCAGCACCCTGACTAGCGGCCGTTACAATGAGCAGTTCTTC. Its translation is CASTLTSGRYNEQFF.

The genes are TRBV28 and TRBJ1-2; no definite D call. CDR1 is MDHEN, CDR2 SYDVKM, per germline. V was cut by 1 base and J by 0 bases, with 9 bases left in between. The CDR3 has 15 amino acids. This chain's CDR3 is CASSLSRLANYGYTF. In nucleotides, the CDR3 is TGTGCCAGCAGTTTATCTAGGTTAGCTAACTATGGCTACACCTTC.

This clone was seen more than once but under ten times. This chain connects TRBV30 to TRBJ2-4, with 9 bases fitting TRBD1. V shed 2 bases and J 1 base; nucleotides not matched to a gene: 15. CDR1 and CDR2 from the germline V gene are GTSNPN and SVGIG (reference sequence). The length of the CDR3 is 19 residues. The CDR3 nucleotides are TGTGCCTGGAGTTGGGGGACAGGGCTGGGAAAGGGGGCCAAAAACATTCAGTACTTC. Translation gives CAWSWGTGLGKGAKNIQYF.

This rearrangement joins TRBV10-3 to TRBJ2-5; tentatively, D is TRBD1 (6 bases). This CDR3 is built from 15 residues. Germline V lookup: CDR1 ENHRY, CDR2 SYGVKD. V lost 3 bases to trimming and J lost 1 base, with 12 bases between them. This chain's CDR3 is CAISDPGQLQETQYF. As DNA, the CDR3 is TGTGCCATCAGTGACCCCGGACAGCTCCAAGAGACCCAGTACTTC.

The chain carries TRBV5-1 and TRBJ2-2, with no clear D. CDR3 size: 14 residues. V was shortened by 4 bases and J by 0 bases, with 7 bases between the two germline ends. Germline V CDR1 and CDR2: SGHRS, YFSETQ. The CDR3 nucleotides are TGCGCCAGCAGCGCCCCGGCGAACACCGGGGAGCTGTTTTTT. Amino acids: CASSAPANTGELFF.

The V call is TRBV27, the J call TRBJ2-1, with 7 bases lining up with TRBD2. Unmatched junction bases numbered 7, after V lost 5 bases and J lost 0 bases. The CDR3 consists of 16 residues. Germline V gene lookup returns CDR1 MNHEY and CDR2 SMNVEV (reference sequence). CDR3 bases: TGTGCCAGCAGTCCGCAACTAGCGAGCTCCTACAATGAGCAGTTCTTC. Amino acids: CASSPQLASSYNEQFF.

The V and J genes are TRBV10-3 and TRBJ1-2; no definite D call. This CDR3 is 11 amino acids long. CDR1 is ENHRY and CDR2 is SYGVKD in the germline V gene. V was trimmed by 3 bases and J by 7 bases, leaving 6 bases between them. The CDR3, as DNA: TGTGCCATCAGTGAACGGGGTGGCTACACCTTC. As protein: CAISERGGYTF.

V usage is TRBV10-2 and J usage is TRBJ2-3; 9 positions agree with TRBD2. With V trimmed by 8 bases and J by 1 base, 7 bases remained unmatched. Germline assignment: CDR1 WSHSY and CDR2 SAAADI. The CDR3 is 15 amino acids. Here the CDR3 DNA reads TGCGCCAGCGGCTCTAGCGGGGTGGGCACAGATACGCAGTATTTT. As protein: CASGSSGVGTDTQYF.

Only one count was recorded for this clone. The CDR3 reads CASSLDGAYEQYF. The CDR3 nucleotides are TGTGCCAGCAGTCTAGATGGCGCCTACGAGCAGTACTTC. The V gene is TRBV27, the J gene TRBJ2-7; D is undetermined. The V end lost 5 bases, the J end lost 2 bases, and 10 bases lay between the germline ends. In germline, CDR1 is MNHEY, CDR2 SMNVEV (reference sequence). CDR3 length: 13 residues.

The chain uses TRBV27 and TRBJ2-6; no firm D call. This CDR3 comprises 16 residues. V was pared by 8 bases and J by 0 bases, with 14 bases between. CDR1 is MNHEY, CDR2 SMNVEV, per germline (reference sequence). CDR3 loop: CASLQLPLSGANVLTF. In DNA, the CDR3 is TGTGCCAGCCTACAGCTCCCCCTCTCTGGGGCCAACGTCCTGACTTTC.

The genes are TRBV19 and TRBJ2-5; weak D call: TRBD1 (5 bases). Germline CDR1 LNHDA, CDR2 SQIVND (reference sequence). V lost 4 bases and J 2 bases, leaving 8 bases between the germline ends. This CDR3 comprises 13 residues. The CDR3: CASSTGLQETQYF. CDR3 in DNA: TGTGCCAGTAGTACAGGGTTACAAGAGACCCAGTACTTC.

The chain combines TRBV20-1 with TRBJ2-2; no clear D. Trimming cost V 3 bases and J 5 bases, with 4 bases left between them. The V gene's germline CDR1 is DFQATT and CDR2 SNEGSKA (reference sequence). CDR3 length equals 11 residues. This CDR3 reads CSARRTGELFF. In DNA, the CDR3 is TGCAGTGCTAGGAGAACCGGGGAGCTGTTTTTT.

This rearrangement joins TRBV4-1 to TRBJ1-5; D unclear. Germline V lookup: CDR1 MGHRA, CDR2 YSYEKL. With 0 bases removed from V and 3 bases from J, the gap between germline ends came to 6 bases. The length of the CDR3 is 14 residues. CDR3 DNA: TGCGCCAGCAGCCAAGATTTCTCCAATCAGCCCCAGCATTTT. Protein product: CASSQDFSNQPQHF.

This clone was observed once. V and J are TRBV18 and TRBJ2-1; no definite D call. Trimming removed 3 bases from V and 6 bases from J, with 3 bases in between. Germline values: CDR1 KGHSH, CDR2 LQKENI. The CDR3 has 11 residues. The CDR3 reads CASSPSNEQFF. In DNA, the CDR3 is TGTGCCAGCTCACCCAGCAATGAGCAGTTCTTC. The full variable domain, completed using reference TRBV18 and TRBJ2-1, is NAGVMQNPRHLVRRRGQEARLRCSPMKGHSHVYWYRQLPEEGLKFMVYLQKENIIDESGMPKERFSAEFPKEGPSILRIQQVVRGDSAAYFCASSPSNEQFFGPGTRLTVL.

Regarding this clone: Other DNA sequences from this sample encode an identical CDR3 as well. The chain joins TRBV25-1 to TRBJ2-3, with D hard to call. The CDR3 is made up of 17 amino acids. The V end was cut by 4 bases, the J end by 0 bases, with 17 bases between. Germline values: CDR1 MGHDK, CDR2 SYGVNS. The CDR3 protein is CASSGSSSTTSTDTQYF. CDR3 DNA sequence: TGTGCCAGCAGTGGTAGCTCCTCCACTACTAGCACAGATACGCAGTATTTT. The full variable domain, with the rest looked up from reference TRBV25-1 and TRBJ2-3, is EADIYQTPRYLVIGTGKKITLECSQTMGHDKMYWYQQDPGMELHLIHYSYGVNSTEKGDLSSESTVSRIRTEHFPLTLESARPSHTSQYLCASSGSSSTTSTDTQYFGPGTRLTVL.

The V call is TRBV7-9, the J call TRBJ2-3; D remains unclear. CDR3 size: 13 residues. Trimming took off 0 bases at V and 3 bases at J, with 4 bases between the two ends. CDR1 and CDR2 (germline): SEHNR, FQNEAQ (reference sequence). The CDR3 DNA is TGTGCCAGCAGCTTAGCGGAGACAGATACGCAGTATTTT. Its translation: CASSLAETDTQYF. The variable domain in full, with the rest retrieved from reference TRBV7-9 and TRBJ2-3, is DTGVSQNPRHKITKRGQNVTFRCDPISEHNRLYWYRQTLGQGPEFLTYFQNEAQLEKSRLLSDRFSAERPKGSFSTLEIQRTEQGDSAMYLCASSLAETDTQYFGPGTRLTVL.

The CDR3 loop is CSGRTSGREKTQYF. CDR3 DNA: TGCAGCGGCCGGACTAGCGGGAGGGAGAAGACCCAGTACTTC. J is TRBJ2-5 and V is TRBV29-1; 15 bases are shared with TRBD2. Germline CDR1 and CDR2: SQVTM and ANQGSEA. The trim removed 7 bases at V and 6 bases at J, leaving 6 bases unmatched. CDR3 length equals 14 residues.

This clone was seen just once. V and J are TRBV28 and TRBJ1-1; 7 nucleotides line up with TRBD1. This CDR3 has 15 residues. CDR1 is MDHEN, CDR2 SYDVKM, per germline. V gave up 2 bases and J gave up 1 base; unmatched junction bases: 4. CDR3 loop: CASSLEGAGNTEAFF. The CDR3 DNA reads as TGTGCCAGCAGTTTAGAGGGGGCGGGGAACACTGAAGCTTTCTTT.

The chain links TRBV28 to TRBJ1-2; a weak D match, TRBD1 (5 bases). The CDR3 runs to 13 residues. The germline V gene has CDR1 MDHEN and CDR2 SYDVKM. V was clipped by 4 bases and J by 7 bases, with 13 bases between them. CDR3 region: CASSSWGGRGYTF. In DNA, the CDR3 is TGTGCCAGCAGTTCTTGGGGGGGTCGTGGCTACACCTTC.

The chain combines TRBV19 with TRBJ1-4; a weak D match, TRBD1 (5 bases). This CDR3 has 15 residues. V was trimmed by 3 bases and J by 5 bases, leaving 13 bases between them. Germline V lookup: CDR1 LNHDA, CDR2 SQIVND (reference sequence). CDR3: CASSMGGALNEKLFF. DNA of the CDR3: TGTGCCAGTAGTATGGGAGGGGCGCTGAATGAAAAACTGTTTTTT.

The CDR3 protein is CAIGAGTSQRAGELFF. In DNA form, the CDR3 reads TGTGCCATCGGAGCCGGGACTAGCCAGCGGGCCGGGGAGCTGTTTTTT. The chain is built from TRBV10-3 and TRBJ2-2; 9 nucleotides match TRBD2. The V segment lost 8 bases and the J segment 6 bases; nucleotides outside the gene matches: 13. The CDR3 consists of 16 residues. Germline V gene sequence: CDR1 ENHRY, CDR2 SYGVKD.